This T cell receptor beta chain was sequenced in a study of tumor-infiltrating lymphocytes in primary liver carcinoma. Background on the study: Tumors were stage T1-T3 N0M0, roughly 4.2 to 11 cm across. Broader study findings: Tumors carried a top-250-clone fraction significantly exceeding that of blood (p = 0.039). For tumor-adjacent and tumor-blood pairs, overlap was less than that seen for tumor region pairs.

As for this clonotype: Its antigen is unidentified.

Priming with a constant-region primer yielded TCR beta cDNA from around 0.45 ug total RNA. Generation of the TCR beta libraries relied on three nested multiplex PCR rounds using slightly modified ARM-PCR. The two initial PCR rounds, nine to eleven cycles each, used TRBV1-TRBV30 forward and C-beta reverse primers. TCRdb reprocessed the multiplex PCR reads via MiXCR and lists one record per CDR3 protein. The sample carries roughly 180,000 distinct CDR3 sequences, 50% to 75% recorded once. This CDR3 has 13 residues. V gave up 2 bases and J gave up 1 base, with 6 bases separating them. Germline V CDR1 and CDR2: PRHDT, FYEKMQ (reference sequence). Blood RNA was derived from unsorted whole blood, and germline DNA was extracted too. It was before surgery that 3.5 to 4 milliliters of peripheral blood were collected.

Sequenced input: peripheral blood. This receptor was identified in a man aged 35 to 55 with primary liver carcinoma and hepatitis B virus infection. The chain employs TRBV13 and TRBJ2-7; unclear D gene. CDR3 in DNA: TGTGCCAGCAGCTTACCGGATTCCTACGAGCAGTACTTC. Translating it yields CASSLPDSYEQYF.